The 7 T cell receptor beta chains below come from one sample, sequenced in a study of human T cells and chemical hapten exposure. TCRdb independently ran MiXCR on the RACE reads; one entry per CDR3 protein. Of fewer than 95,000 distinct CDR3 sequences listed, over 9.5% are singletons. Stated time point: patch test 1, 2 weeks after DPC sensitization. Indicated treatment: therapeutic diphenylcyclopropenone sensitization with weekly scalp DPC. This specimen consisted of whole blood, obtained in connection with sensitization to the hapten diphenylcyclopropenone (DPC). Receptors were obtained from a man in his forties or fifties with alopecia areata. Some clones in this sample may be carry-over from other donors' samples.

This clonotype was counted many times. CDR3: CAISEGTGQETQYF. In nucleotides, the CDR3 is TGTGCCATCAGTGAGGGGACAGGGCAAGAGACCCAGTACTTC. V and J are TRBV10-3 and TRBJ2-5, with 9 bases that match TRBD1. V gave up 2 bases and J gave up 2 bases; unmatched junction bases: 0. This CDR3 has 14 residues. Looked up from germline, CDR1 is ENHRY and CDR2 is SYGVKD.

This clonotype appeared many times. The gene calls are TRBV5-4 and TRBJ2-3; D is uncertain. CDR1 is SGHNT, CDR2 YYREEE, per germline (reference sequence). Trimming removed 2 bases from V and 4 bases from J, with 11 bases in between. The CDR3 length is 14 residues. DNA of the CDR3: TGTGCCAGCAGCTTAGCAGGAAGGCCAGATACGCAGTATTTT. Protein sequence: CASSLAGRPDTQYF. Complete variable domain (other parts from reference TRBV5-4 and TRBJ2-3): ETGVTQSPTHLIKTRGQQVTLRCSSQSGHNTVSWYQQALGQGPQFIFQYYREEENGRGNFPPRFSGLQFPNYSSELNVNALELDDSALYLCASSLAGRPDTQYFGPGTRLTVL.

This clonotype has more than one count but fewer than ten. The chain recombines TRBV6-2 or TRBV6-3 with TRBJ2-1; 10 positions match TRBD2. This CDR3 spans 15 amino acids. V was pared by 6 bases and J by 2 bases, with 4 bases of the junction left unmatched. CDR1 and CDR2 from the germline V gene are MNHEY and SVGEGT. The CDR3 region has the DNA TGTGCCAGCAGACTTCTAGCGGGAGCCTACAATGAGCAGTTCTTC. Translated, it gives CASRLLAGAYNEQFF.

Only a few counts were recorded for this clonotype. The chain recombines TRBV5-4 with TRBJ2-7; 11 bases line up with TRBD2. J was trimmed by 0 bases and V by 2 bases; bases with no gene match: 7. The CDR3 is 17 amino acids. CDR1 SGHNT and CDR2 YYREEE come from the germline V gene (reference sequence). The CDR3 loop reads CASSFDGLAGGSYEQYV. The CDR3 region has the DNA TGTGCCAGCAGCTTCGACGGGCTAGCGGGGGGCTCCTACGAGCAGTACGTC.

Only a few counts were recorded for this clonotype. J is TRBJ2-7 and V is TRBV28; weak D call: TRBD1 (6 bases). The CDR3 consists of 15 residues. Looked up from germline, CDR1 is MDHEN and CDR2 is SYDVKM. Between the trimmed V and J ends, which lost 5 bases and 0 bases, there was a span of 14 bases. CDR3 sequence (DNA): TGTGCCAGCAGTACACCGGACAGCTACTCCTACGAGCAGTACTTC. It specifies CASSTPDSYSYEQYF.

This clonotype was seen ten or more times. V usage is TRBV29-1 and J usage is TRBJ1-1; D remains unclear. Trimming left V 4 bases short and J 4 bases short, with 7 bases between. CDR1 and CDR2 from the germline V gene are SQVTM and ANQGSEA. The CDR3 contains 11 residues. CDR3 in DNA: TGCAGCGTTGTATTCAGCACTGAAGCTTTCTTT. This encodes CSVVFSTEAFF.

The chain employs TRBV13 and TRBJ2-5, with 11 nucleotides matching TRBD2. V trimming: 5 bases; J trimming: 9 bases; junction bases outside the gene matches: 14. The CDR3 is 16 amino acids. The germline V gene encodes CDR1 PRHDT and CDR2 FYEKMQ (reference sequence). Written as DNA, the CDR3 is TGTGCCAGCAGCCCAGCTAGCGGGAGGCCGGGGGTGGCCCAGTACTTC. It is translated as CASSPASGRPGVAQYF.